The entry below gives a single T cell receptor (beta chain) sequence along with its context. Its antigen is unidentified. TCRdb reprocessed the PCR reads via MiXCR. The sample carries about 93,000 clones, about an eighth recorded once. Prior to thyroid surgery, none of the patients had received any treatment. This entry belongs to a study of metastatic and nonmetastatic thyroid tumors. Study overall: Across blood and tumor or nodule tissue, repertoires from malignant and benign thyroid patients were compared with one another. Study-wide findings and caveats: Within blood and tumor, benign nodules reportedly had significantly lower TCR beta diversity than malignant thyroid tumors did.

This TCR was sampled from a female donor with papillary thyroid cancer or a benign thyroid nodule (not recorded which). Some clones in this sample may be carry-over from other donors' samples. The sequencing input was blood.

CDR3 DNA sequence: TGTGCCAGCAGTCCACAGGGCTCGGTCGAGCAGTACTTC. This translates into CASSPQGSVEQYF. The rearrangement joins TRBV27 to TRBJ2-7; D is perhaps TRBD1 (6 bases). The length of the CDR3 is 13 residues. Germline CDR1 MNHEY, CDR2 SMNVEV (reference sequence). V lost 5 bases and J lost 6, with 14 bases in between.